This is a list of T cell receptor beta chains from one sample in a study of T-cell memory formation after mild COVID-19. TCRdb processed the 5' RACE reads anew with MiXCR; each CDR3 protein has one entry. The sample has a few hundred thousand distinct CDR3 sequences, roughly a fifth seen once. Sequencing input: PBMCs or a T cell subset sorted from them (not recorded which). The receptors come from a man younger than 35 who had mild COVID-19 (a few samples of this study predate the infection). Cell type and time point are not known. CDR3s include the opening cysteine and the closing phenylalanine or tryptophan. The order of the fields is J gene, V gene, clone size, D gene, CDR3 length, CDR3 DNA, CDR3 protein. D genes are given only for firm matches. Not all rows give a size; the values are once, few, many and, for expanded clones, a class.

>TRBJ1-1|TRBV7-8|many|.|14
TGTGCCAGCAGCTTACGGGCGGAGAACACTGAAGCTTTCTTT
CASSLRAENTEAFF
>TRBJ2-2|TRBV7-2|.|.|15
TGTGCCAGCAGTCAGGCCCAGGGAGGTCCCGGGGAGCTGTTTTTT
CASSQAQGGPGELFF
>TRBJ2-1|TRBV3-1|.|TRBD2|14
TGTGCCAGCAGCCGCGGGGGGCCCTACAATGAGCAGTTCTTC
CASSRGGPYNEQFF
>TRBJ2-4|TRBV7-2|.|.|16
TGTGCCAGCAGCTTAGCACCCAGCTTAGCCAAAAACATTCAGTACTTC
CASSLAPSLAKNIQYF
>TRBJ1-5|TRBV7-8|.|TRBD1|14
TGTGCCAGCAGCTTTCAGGGGGCCGATCAGCCCCAGCATTTT
CASSFQGADQPQHF
>TRBJ2-5|TRBV7-9|.|TRBD2|14
TGTGCCAGCAGCTTAACCGATTCGACTAGCGGTCGTTACTTC
CASSLTDSTSGRYF
>TRBJ1-1|TRBV12-3/TRBV12-4|.|.|12
TGTGCCACCTCACTGGCGGGGGGGGAAGCTTTCTTT
CATSLAGGEAFF
>TRBJ1-4|TRBV2|few|.|14
TGTGCCAGCAGTATCGGTGTCGGAGATGAAAAACTGTTTTTT
CASSIGVGDEKLFF
>TRBJ2-5|TRBV29-1|.|.|12
TGCAGCGTTGTATCCAGGGAAGAGACCCAGTACTTC
CSVVSREETQYF
>TRBJ2-5|TRBV20-1|few|.|14
TGCAGTGCTAGAGATTGGGCGATACAAGAGACCCAGTACTTC
CSARDWAIQETQYF
>TRBJ2-3|TRBV9|few|TRBD2|16
TGTGCCAGCAGTGCAGCGGGGGGGCCAGGCACAGATACGCAGTATTTT
CASSAAGGPGTDTQYF
>TRBJ2-2|TRBV7-6|few|.|16
TGTGCCAGCAGCTTTACAGGATTCGGCAACACCGGGGAGCTGTTTTTT
CASSFTGFGNTGELFF
>TRBJ2-4|TRBV4-1|few|TRBD2|14
TGCGCCAGCAGCCAAGGCTCGGGGCGGGGGATTCAGTACTTC
CASSQGSGRGIQYF
>TRBJ2-3|TRBV5-1|many|.|11
TGTGCCAGCAGCTCCACAGATACGCAGTATTTT
CASSSTDTQYF
>TRBJ1-1|TRBV5-1|few|TRBD1|14
TGCGCCAGCAGCTGGAGACAGGGGAACACTGAAGCTTTCTTT
CASSWRQGNTEAFF
>TRBJ1-4|TRBV7-9|.|.|18
TGTGCCAGCAGCTTTACTTCGGGACACCCCGCAACTAATGAAAAACTGTTTTTT
CASSFTSGHPATNEKLFF
>TRBJ2-3|TRBV4-3|.|TRBD1|16
TGCGCCAGCAGCCCCCAGACAGGGGTGGTGACAGATACGCAGTATTTT
CASSPQTGVVTDTQYF
>TRBJ2-5|TRBV18|many|.|11
TGTGCCAGCTCACCTCGGGAGACCCAGTACTTC
CASSPRETQYF
>TRBJ1-5|TRBV28|.|.|11
TGTGCCAGCAGTAAGAATCAGCCCCAGCATTTT
CASSKNQPQHF
>TRBJ2-1|TRBV7-3|.|.|15
TGTGCCAGCAGCTCGACTCCTTGGGAATACAATGAGCAGTTCTTC
CASSSTPWEYNEQFF
>TRBJ2-2|TRBV20-1|.|.|12
TGCAGTGCAGGGCGGAACACCGGGGAGCTGTTTTTT
CSAGRNTGELFF
>TRBJ1-1|TRBV6-5|.|TRBD1|16
TGTGCCAGCAGTTACGTAGGGGGCGCGAGAGGCACTGAAGCTTTCTTT
CASSYVGGARGTEAFF
>TRBJ1-6|TRBV11-2|few|.|12
TGTGCCAGCAGCGCGGGGGCGTCACCCCTCCACTTT
CASSAGASPLHF
>TRBJ1-1|TRBV18|many|.|13
TGTGCCAGCTCACCGCAGGTGAACACTGAAGCTTTCTTT
CASSPQVNTEAFF
>TRBJ1-1|TRBV4-2|.|TRBD1|12
TGTGCCAGCAGCCAAGGTCGGGACAGGGCTTTCTTT
CASSQGRDRAFF
>TRBJ2-3|TRBV18|few|.|14
TGTGCCAGCTCACTCAGACGGTCTTTGGATACGCAGTATTTT
CASSLRRSLDTQYF
>TRBJ2-3|TRBV20-1|.|.|13
TGCAGTGCGCTAGTGCAGGGCCAATTGGGGCAGTATTTT
CSALVQGQLGQYF
>TRBJ1-5|TRBV24-1|few|.|12
TGTGCCACCAAGGCACACAATCAGCCCCAGCATTTT
CATKAHNQPQHF
>TRBJ1-2|TRBV28|few|TRBD1|13
TGTGCCAGCACCAGGACAGGGGCCTATGGCTACACCTTC
CASTRTGAYGYTF
>TRBJ1-5|TRBV6-2/TRBV6-3|.|.|15
TGTGCCAGCAGTGGGGAACAGACGGGCGGACAGCCCCAGCATTTT
CASSGEQTGGQPQHF
>TRBJ2-1|TRBV27|.|.|12
TGTGCCAGCAGCTGGACCAGGAATGAGCAGTTCTTC
CASSWTRNEQFF
>TRBJ2-1|TRBV7-9|.|.|13
TGTGCCAGCAGCCCTCGCCTAGAGGGTGAGCAGTTCTTC
CASSPRLEGEQFF
>TRBJ2-4|TRBV6-2/TRBV6-3|.|.|13
TGTGCCAGCAGTTCTCTAGCCAAAAACATTCAGTACTTC
CASSSLAKNIQYF
>TRBJ1-1|TRBV29-1|.|TRBD1|12
TGCAGCGTTGCTCGAGGGGGCGCTGAAGCTTTCTTT
CSVARGGAEAFF
>TRBJ1-2|TRBV19|.|.|12
TGTGCCAGTCATAGGCGTACAGGTGGCTACACCTTC
CASHRRTGGYTF
>TRBJ2-1|TRBV27|.|.|12
TGTGCCAGCAGCAGGACAGTGGATGAGCAGTTCTTC
CASSRTVDEQFF
>TRBJ1-2|TRBV5-1|.|TRBD1|15
TGCGCCAGCAGCACTCAGGGGGCGCAAAGCTATGGCTACACCTTC
CASSTQGAQSYGYTF
>TRBJ2-2|TRBV9|once|TRBD1|17
TGTGCCAGCAGCGAGGCCCGCGGCAGGGGGCAAACCGGGGAGCTGTTTTTT
CASSEARGRGQTGELFF
>TRBJ1-6|TRBV28|.|.|15
TGTGCCAGCAGGCTGGAGGGGAGGGCAAATTCACCCCTCCACTTT
CASRLEGRANSPLHF
>TRBJ1-1|TRBV29-1|.|.|11
TGCAGCGGACAAGGGAACACTGAAGCTTTCTTT
CSGQGNTEAFF
>TRBJ2-2|TRBV4-2|.|TRBD2|18
TGTGCCAGCAGCCAAACAACGATGACTAGCGGTTACACCGGGGAGCTGTTTTTT
CASSQTTMTSGYTGELFF
>TRBJ2-3|TRBV9|few|.|16
TGTGCCAGCAGCGTAGAGTCGGGGAGTGTTATAGGTACGCAGTATTTT
CASSVESGSVIGTQYF
>TRBJ2-2|TRBV20-1|.|TRBD2|14
TGCAGTGCCCGGACTAGCGGGGGGAACGGGGAGCTGTTTTTT
CSARTSGGNGELFF
>TRBJ2-6|TRBV7-2|.|TRBD2|18
TGTGCCAGCAGCTCCGCCTCTAGCGGCAGCTCTGGGGCCAACGTCCTGACTTTC
CASSSASSGSSGANVLTF
>TRBJ2-3|TRBV7-6|few|TRBD2|18
TGTGCCAGCAGCCAGACTAGCGGGGGCCGCCCAGGCACAGATACGCAGTATTTT
CASSQTSGGRPGTDTQYF
>TRBJ2-3|TRBV5-1|many|.|13
TGCGCCAGCAGGTCGGACAGCACAGATACGCAGTATTTT
CASRSDSTDTQYF
>TRBJ2-5|TRBV7-7|many|TRBD1|14
TGTGCTAGCAGTCTATGGACAGGCCAAGAGACCCAGTACTTC
CASSLWTGQETQYF
>TRBJ1-4|TRBV12-3/TRBV12-4|few|.|14
TGTGCCAGCAGCGTCGAGCAGGTTAATGAAAAACTGTTTTTT
CASSVEQVNEKLFF
>TRBJ2-3|TRBV27|.|.|15
TGTGCCAGCAGTTTATCGATCGGGAGCACAGATACGCAGTATTTT
CASSLSIGSTDTQYF
>TRBJ1-1|TRBV5-4|few|TRBD1|15
TGTGCCAGCAGCTCCGCTGACAGGGGGAACACTGAAGCTTTCTTT
CASSSADRGNTEAFF
>TRBJ2-6|TRBV18|few|.|17
TGTGCCAGCTCACCACTTCTAGACAACTCTGGGGCCAACGTCCTGACTTTC
CASSPLLDNSGANVLTF
>TRBJ2-3|TRBV10-3|few|.|13
TGTGCCATCAATTCTGAGGGCGCAGATACGCAGTATTTT
CAINSEGADTQYF
>TRBJ2-5|TRBV4-3|.|.|13
TGCGCCAGCAGCCAAGATAGCGAAGAGACCCAGTACTTC
CASSQDSEETQYF
>TRBJ2-3|TRBV4-1|.|TRBD1|15
TGCGCCAGCAGCTTAGGATTACAGGGGTACGTTACGCAGTATTTT
CASSLGLQGYVTQYF
>TRBJ2-7|TRBV7-6|once|TRBD1|14
TGTGCCAACAGCTCGGGACAGATCTCCTACGAGCAGTACTTC
CANSSGQISYEQYF
>TRBJ2-5|TRBV29-1|few|.|13
TGCAGCACGGGCGGTGGGGGACAACAGACCCAGTACTTC
CSTGGGGQQTQYF
>TRBJ1-4|TRBV20-1|few|.|14
TGCAGTGCTAGAGAGGGGGGCAGTCCGGAAAAACTGTTTTTT
CSAREGGSPEKLFF